What follows describes a single T cell receptor (beta chain). This sample stems from a study of T cell repertoires in cytomegalovirus infection. Germline assignment: CDR1 LNHDA and CDR2 SQIVND (reference sequence). The V end was cut by 6 bases, the J end by 4 bases, with 19 bases between. The CDR3 covers 16 residues. MiXCR, run by TCRdb on the reads, gives a single entry per CDR3 protein. The sample carries a few hundred thousand distinct CDR3 sequences, about a quarter recorded once. The sample consisted of PBMCs. The chain uses TRBV19 and TRBJ1-5, with a possible D match to TRBD1 (6 bases). This TCR was recovered from a human donor in good health (CMV status not recorded). Some clones in this sample may be carry-over from other donors' samples. CDR3 region: CASRSPWGGPNQPQHF. The CDR3 nucleotides read TGTGCCAGTAGGTCACCTTGGGGGGGCCCTAATCAGCCCCAGCATTTT.